Here is one T cell receptor beta chain with its context. The CDR3 contains 14 residues. V lost 6 bases and J lost 0; bases outside the gene matches: 1. Per the germline V gene, CDR1 is MNHEY and CDR2 is SVGAGI. The repertoire was sequenced with immunoSEQ multiplex PCR; TCRdb's copy has only in-frame clones and lacks some. The sample holds about 210,000 clones, 70% to 90% seen once. This entry comes from a study of blood T cell repertoires in COVID-19. The chain combines TRBV6-5 with TRBJ2-2; 7 positions match TRBD1. What was sequenced was peripheral blood. The TCR was taken from a middle-aged woman with acute or convalescent COVID-19. The CDR3 loop is CASRGQTNTGELFF. CDR3 nucleotide sequence: TGTGCCAGCAGGGGACAGACGAACACCGGGGAGCTGTTTTTT.